The T cell receptor (beta chain) described here comes from a study of Graves' ophthalmopathy and Graves' hyperthyroidism. Symptoms, serum thyroxine and TRAb, thyroid ultrasound, and orbital computed tomography formed the diagnostic basis. This clonotype came up many times. Amplification of TCR beta CDR3 regions used RNA transcripts. Second-round multiplex PCR came after a first-round RT-PCR that employed HTBI primers. TCRdb called the multiplex PCR reads again in MiXCR, with one record for every CDR3 protein. The sample carries around 660,000 distinct CDR3 sequences, under 50% recorded once. The CDR3 length is 13 residues. V lost 5 bases to trimming and J lost 6 bases, with 13 bases between them. The germline V gene has CDR1 LNHDA and CDR2 SQIVND (reference sequence).

This TCR was sampled from an adult man with Graves' ophthalmopathy. The sample was peripheral blood. The chain carries TRBV19 and TRBJ1-2, with D perhaps matching TRBD1 (5 bases). Here the CDR3 reads CASSPTGVDGYTF. The CDR3 coding sequence is TGTGCCAGTAGTCCCACAGGTGTTGATGGCTACACCTTC.